A single sample gave rise to the 14 T cell receptor beta chains below, sequenced in a study of identical twins. TCRdb ran MiXCR on the 5' RACE reads and lists one entry per CDR3 protein. The sample records approximately 690,000 distinct CDR3 sequences, 5.5% to 6.5% being singletons. The specimen was naive T cells sorted from blood. The receptor source for this set is a man aged 18 to 30 in good health.

This clonotype was picked up a small number of times. The chain joins TRBV5-1 to TRBJ2-1, with TRBD2 matching over 8 bases. Germline V gene data show CDR1 as SGHRS and CDR2 as YFSETQ. J was trimmed by 8 bases and V by 5 bases; bases with no gene match: 12. This CDR3 has 15 residues. As DNA, the CDR3 is TGCGCCAGCAGTCCCGGACGTATCGGGAGGGATGAGCAGTTCTTC. It is translated as CASSPGRIGRDEQFF.

This clonotype was picked up many times. The CDR3 region is CASSLASPYEQYV. The CDR3, as DNA: TGTGCCAGCAGTTTAGCCAGCCCCTACGAGCAGTACGTC. This chain links TRBV12-3 or TRBV12-4 with TRBJ2-7, with no clear D. V was pared by 0 bases and J by 2 bases, with 5 bases between. The CDR3 is made up of 13 amino acids.

In its sample, this clonotype was seen a few times. The chain uses TRBV18 and TRBJ1-1; D is unclear. The germline V and J ends were trimmed by 0 bases and 1 base, with 9 bases remaining between them. Per the germline V gene, CDR1 is KGHSH and CDR2 is LQKENI. This CDR3 has 15 amino acids. CDR3 sequence (DNA): TGTGCCAGCTCACCACCCGTCCCCACGAACACTGAAGCTTTCTTT. Its protein product is CASSPPVPTNTEAFF.

This clonotype was counted ten times or more. The chain combines TRBV24-1 with TRBJ1-5; 7 bases align to TRBD1. CDR3 length: 14 residues. CDR1 and CDR2 (germline): KGHDR, SFDVKD. Unmatched junction bases numbered 4, after V lost 4 bases and J lost 5 bases. In DNA, the CDR3 is TGTGCCACCAGTGAGTGGGACAGACATCAGCCCCAGCATTTT. The encoded protein is CATSEWDRHQPQHF.

This clonotype was seen at least ten times. This chain joins TRBV12-3 or TRBV12-4 and TRBJ2-1, with a tentative D call TRBD1 (5 bases). CDR3 length: 14 residues. Trimming left V 3 bases short and J 8 bases short, with 14 bases between. The CDR3 nucleotides read TGTGCCAGCAGTTTTTGGGGCAGTAGTTATGAGCAGTTCTTC. As protein: CASSFWGSSYEQFF.

The sample holds many counts of this clonotype. This chain uses TRBV28 with TRBJ1-1; no firm D call. Germline loops: CDR1 MDHEN, CDR2 SYDVKM. Trimming took 3 bases from V and 1 from J, leaving 15 bases between them. The CDR3 is 16 amino acids. The CDR3 is CASSFLGRVENTEAFF. CDR3 sequence (DNA): TGTGCCAGCAGTTTTCTCGGGAGGGTCGAGAACACTGAAGCTTTCTTT. The full variable domain, rest sourced from reference TRBV28 and TRBJ1-1, is DVKVTQSSRYLVKRTGEKVFLECVQDMDHENMFWYRQDPGLGLRLIYFSYDVKMKEKGDIPEGYSVSREKKERFSLILESASTNQTSMYLCASSFLGRVENTEAFFGQGTRLTVV.

This chain's CDR3 is CASSATGGRAEQYF. The CDR3 DNA follows: TGTGCCAGCAGTGCGACAGGGGGCCGGGCCGAGCAGTACTTC. The chain has TRBV6-1 and TRBJ2-7, with 10 bases aligning to TRBD1. V trimming: 4 bases; J trimming: 6 bases; junction bases outside the gene matches: 6. The CDR3 extends over 14 amino acids. From germline, CDR1 is MNHNS and CDR2 SASEGT.

This chain links TRBV4-1 with TRBJ1-5; D unclear. This CDR3 region has 16 residues. Germline V gene data show CDR1 as MGHRA and CDR2 as YSYEKL. The V and J ends lost 1 base and 2 bases respectively, with 12 bases between them. CDR3 residues: CASSQGPPGGNQPQHF. CDR3 sequence (DNA): TGCGCCAGCAGCCAAGGCCCTCCAGGAGGCAATCAGCCCCAGCATTTT.

This clonotype was observed many times. The chain is built from TRBV7-9 and TRBJ1-5, with D tentatively TRBD1 (5 bases). CDR1 and CDR2 (germline): SEHNR, FQNEAQ (reference sequence). The germline V and J ends were trimmed by 5 bases and 7 bases, with 12 bases remaining between them. The CDR3 is 13 residues long. The CDR3 bases are TGTGCCAGCAGCACTGACTGGGACCAGCCCCAGCATTTT. As protein: CASSTDWDQPQHF.

This clonotype was seen more than once but under ten times. The chain has TRBV5-1 and TRBJ2-1; no clear D. V lost 4 bases to trimming and J lost 6 bases, with 14 bases between them. The CDR3 is 14 amino acids. Germline assignment: CDR1 SGHRS and CDR2 YFSETQ. The CDR3, as DNA: TGCGCCAGCAGCCTCGCAGCCATCTTCAATGAGCAGTTCTTC. Translation gives CASSLAAIFNEQFF.

This clonotype has more than one count but fewer than ten. The rearrangement uses TRBV7-9 and TRBJ2-7; D is unresolved. CDR3 length: 15 residues. The V end lost 6 bases, the J end lost 3 bases, and 18 bases lay between the germline ends. Germline V CDR1 and CDR2: SEHNR, FQNEAQ (reference sequence). The CDR3 loop reads CASSFLSPDYYEQYF. DNA of the CDR3: TGTGCCAGCAGTTTTTTGAGTCCGGATTACTACGAGCAGTACTTC.

This clonotype was counted at least ten times. This rearrangement joins TRBV6-1 to TRBJ2-6; D is perhaps TRBD1 (6 bases). The CDR3 has 14 residues. Germline values: CDR1 MNHNS, CDR2 SASEGT. This CDR3 is CEDRSFSGANVLTF. Written as DNA, the CDR3 is TGTGAGGACAGATCCTTCTCTGGGGCCAACGTCCTGACTTTC.

Turning to this clonotype: Just one base apart from a much larger clone, this may be a read error. V and J are TRBV5-5 and TRBJ2-7; 8 nucleotides align to TRBD1. The CDR3 extends over 16 amino acids. CDR1 and CDR2 (germline): SGHKS, YYEKEE (reference sequence). Trimming removed 3 bases from V and 3 bases from J; junction bases left unmatched: 11. CDR3 region: CASSSPDRGPSYEQYF. The CDR3 nucleotides read TGTGCCAGCAGCTCCCCAGACAGGGGACCAAGCTACGAGCAGTACTTC.

The rearrangement uses TRBV6-1 and TRBJ2-7, with D uncertain. Germline V CDR1 and CDR2: MNHNS, SASEGT. V was clipped by 1 base and J by 3 bases, with 7 bases between them. CDR3 size: 13 residues. CDR3 coding DNA: TGTGCCAGCAGTGAAGATCGGTTCTACGAGCAGTACGTC. It specifies CASSEDRFYEQYV.